This T cell receptor (beta chain) was observed in a study of human T cells and chemical hapten exposure. Overall study results and limits: Expanded TCRs showed more large CDR3 clusters than pre-sensitization or healthy control sets.

The time point is: patch test 3, about 24 weeks after DPC sensitization. Treatment here: therapeutic diphenylcyclopropenone sensitization with weekly scalp DPC. From germline, CDR1 is SNHLY and CDR2 FYNNEI. The CDR3 totals 16 residues. Trimming took off 2 bases at V and 0 bases at J, with 12 bases between the two ends. MiXCR, run by TCRdb on the RACE reads, gives a single entry per CDR3 protein. The table includes about 82,000 distinct CDR3 sequences, over 10% detected once. This clonotype appeared many times. What it recognizes is unknown. Sequencing was performed on whole blood, taken in connection with sensitization to the hapten diphenylcyclopropenone (DPC). The V gene is TRBV2, the J gene TRBJ2-3; D gene unclear. The sequence derives from a woman between 45 and 65 years old with alopecia areata. Some clones in this sample may be carry-over from other donors' samples. The CDR3 reads CASSEPAVMSTDTQYF. The CDR3 coding sequence is TGTGCCAGCAGTGAACCGGCGGTTATGAGCACAGATACGCAGTATTTT.